This is a list of T cell receptor beta chains from one sample in a study of cytomegalovirus exposure and HLA in healthy donors. Sequencing was performed with immunoSEQ multiplex PCR; in TCRdb, only in-frame clones are kept and a portion is missing. The sample includes roughly 170,000 clones, roughly four fifths of them seen just once. Sequenced: PBMCs. Source of these receptors: a man in his forties or fifties in good health and CMV-seronegative. Each CDR3 is given with its conserved first and last residue. The D gene is left open where the match is weak. The size of a clone is reported for some rows only, either as once, few or many, or as a class for expanded clones.

j_call | d_call | clone_size | v_call | cdr3_aa | cdr3_nt
TRBJ1-5 | - | - | TRBV19 | CASSISREIYSNQPQHF | TGTGCCAGTAGTATCTCCCGGGAAATCTATAGCAATCAGCCCCAGCATTTT
TRBJ2-7 | TRBD1 | - | TRBV18 | CASSPPGQVYYEQYF | TGTGCCAGCTCACCACCAGGACAGGTTTACTACGAGCAGTACTTC
TRBJ2-7 | TRBD1 | - | TRBV6-6 | CASSSGSGTGPYEQYF | TGTGCCAGCAGTTCAGGCTCTGGGACAGGGCCCTACGAGCAGTACTTC
TRBJ2-3 | - | once | TRBV7-3 | CACRPDSFTDTQYF | TGTGCCTGTAGACCGGACAGTTTCACAGATACGCAGTATTTT
TRBJ2-1 | - | - | TRBV9 | CASSVVPGASGIAFSEQFF | TGTGCCAGCAGCGTAGTCCCAGGGGCGAGCGGGATAGCTTTTTCTGAGCAGTTCTTC
TRBJ2-7 | - | - | TRBV12-5 | CASGAHSEQYF | TGTGCTAGTGGTGCCCACAGCGAGCAGTACTTC
TRBJ1-1 | - | - | TRBV9 | CASSVAGGEAFF | TGTGCCAGCAGCGTAGCCGGTGGTGAAGCTTTCTTT
TRBJ1-3 | - | few | TRBV6-5 | CASSTGTGNTIYF | TGTGCCAGCAGTACAGGGACCGGAAACACCATATATTTT
TRBJ1-4 | - | - | TRBV21-1 | CASRLRDRAEDEKLFF | TGTGCCAGCAGGCTCCGGGACAGGGCGGAAGATGAAAAACTGTTTTTT
TRBJ2-2 | TRBD2 | - | TRBV6-1 | CASIQGLAGTGELFF | TGTGCCAGCATCCAAGGACTAGCGGGTACCGGGGAGCTGTTTTTT
TRBJ1-5 | - | few | TRBV2 | CASTDQVRQPQHF | TGTGCCAGCACTGACCAGGTTCGTCAGCCCCAGCATTTT
TRBJ1-5 | - | - | TRBV19 | CASSISRGRQPQHF | TGTGCCAGTAGTATCTCCAGGGGCCGACAGCCCCAGCATTTT
TRBJ1-2 | - | - | TRBV2 | CASEPGTNYGYTF | TGTGCCAGCGAACCCGGGACAAACTATGGCTACACCTTC
TRBJ2-7 | - | - | TRBV6-1 | CASRAYGTYAYEQYF | TGTGCCAGCAGAGCGTACGGGACTTACGCCTACGAGCAGTACTTC
TRBJ2-1 | TRBD2 | - | TRBV30 | CAWSGHHRLSGGSSYNEQFF | TGTGCCTGGAGCGGCCACCACAGACTAAGCGGGGGTAGCTCCTACAATGAGCAGTTCTTC
TRBJ2-7 | TRBD1 | - | TRBV30 | CAFRQGRREQYF | TGTGCCTTCCGACAGGGGAGAAGGGAGCAGTACTTC
TRBJ2-7 | - | - | TRBV6-6 | CASSYDTSYEQYF | TGTGCCAGCAGTTACGACACCTCCTACGAGCAGTACTTC
TRBJ1-1 | - | - | TRBV6-5 | CASSYSRGRNTEAFF | TGTGCCAGCAGTTACTCGCGGGGAAGGAACACTGAAGCTTTCTTT
TRBJ2-3 | TRBD2 | - | TRBV6-5 | CASSYQAGPDTQYF | TGTGCCAGCAGTTACCAAGCGGGGCCAGATACGCAGTATTTT
TRBJ2-2 | TRBD2 | - | TRBV7-2 | CASSLASGGPGTGELFF | TGTGCCAGCAGCTTAGCGTCGGGAGGGCCTGGCACCGGGGAGCTGTTTTTT
TRBJ1-4 | - | - | TRBV11-1 | CASRLTGLSTEKLFF | TGTGCCAGCAGACTTACAGGCTTGTCGACGGAAAAACTGTTTTTT
TRBJ1-4 | - | - | TRBV6-5 | CASSLDGVGEKLFF | TGTGCCAGCAGTCTAGACGGGGTGGGCGAAAAACTGTTTTTT
TRBJ2-7 | TRBD1 | - | TRBV18 | CASSPTGVNYEQYF | TGTGCCAGCTCACCCACAGGGGTCAACTACGAGCAGTACTTC
TRBJ2-3 | TRBD2 | - | TRBV7-8 | CASSPWTSGGTDTQYF | TGTGCCAGCAGCCCTTGGACTAGCGGGGGCACAGATACGCAGTATTTT
TRBJ2-2 | TRBD1 | few | TRBV11-3 | CASSSLGTGSGELFF | TGTGCCAGCAGCTCGCTGGGGACAGGGTCCGGGGAGCTGTTTTTT
TRBJ2-1 | TRBD2 | once | TRBV30 | CAWSGRAVASSYNEQFF | TGTGCCTGGAGCGGGAGGGCGGTAGCGAGCTCCTACAATGAGCAGTTCTTC
TRBJ2-1 | TRBD2 | - | TRBV11-2 | CASRSLAGGPSSYNEQFF | TGTGCCAGCAGGTCACTAGCGGGGGGCCCTAGCTCCTACAATGAGCAGTTCTTC
TRBJ2-5 | - | once | TRBV18 | CASSPPSQAQETQYF | TGTGCCAGCTCACCACCGTCCCAGGCCCAAGAGACCCAGTACTTC
TRBJ2-1 | TRBD2 | - | TRBV7-9 | CASSLGSGGVYSYNEQFF | TGTGCCAGCAGCTTAGGTAGCGGGGGGGTCTACTCCTACAATGAGCAGTTCTTC
TRBJ1-2 | TRBD1 | once | TRBV7-2 | CASSIASGGYGYTF | TGTGCCAGCAGCATTGCTTCAGGGGGTTATGGCTACACCTTC
TRBJ1-1 | - | - | TRBV6-6 | CASRAGNTEAFF | TGTGCCAGCAGGGCAGGGAACACTGAAGCTTTCTTT
TRBJ2-3 | TRBD1 | - | TRBV6-1 | CAIPGRTGLPDTQYF | TGTGCCATCCCGGGCCGGACAGGGTTGCCAGATACGCAGTATTTT
TRBJ1-1 | - | - | TRBV7-2 | CASSLGRLEAFF | TGTGCCAGCAGCTTGGGCAGGCTTGAAGCTTTCTTT
TRBJ1-1 | - | - | TRBV7-8 | CASSFPGGLGSTEAFF | TGTGCCAGCAGCTTCCCAGGAGGTCTAGGGTCCACTGAAGCTTTCTTT
TRBJ2-3 | TRBD2 | - | TRBV7-9 | CASNPRTTGRTDTQYF | TGTGCCAGCAACCCCAGGACTACCGGGAGGACAGATACGCAGTATTTT
TRBJ2-1 | TRBD2 | - | TRBV7-8 | CASSLGTSGMWYNEQFF | TGTGCCAGCAGCTTGGGGACTAGCGGGATGTGGTACAATGAGCAGTTCTTC
TRBJ1-5 | TRBD1 | - | TRBV7-2 | CASSLAGTGGQPQHF | TGTGCCAGCAGCTTAGCGGGGACAGGGGGTCAGCCCCAGCATTTT
TRBJ1-1 | - | few | TRBV19 | CASSFNFGTEAFF | TGTGCCAGTAGCTTCAACTTCGGCACTGAAGCTTTCTTT
TRBJ1-5 | - | - | TRBV19 | CASSKGQGLNQPQHF | TGTGCCAGTAGTAAAGGGCAGGGACTCAATCAGCCCCAGCATTTT
TRBJ2-2 | - | - | TRBV15 | CATTSKIQSATGELFF | TGTGCCACCACCAGCAAAATCCAGAGCGCGACCGGGGAGCTGTTTTTT
TRBJ2-3 | TRBD1 | - | TRBV6-5 | CASSYLTGLNTDTQYF | TGTGCCAGCAGTTACCTGACAGGGCTTAACACAGATACGCAGTATTTT
TRBJ1-3 | - | - | TRBV6-5 | CASSYSNPGSGNTIYF | TGTGCCAGCAGTTACTCGAATCCGGGTTCGGGAAACACCATATATTTT
TRBJ2-5 | - | - | TRBV6-5 | CASAWGETQYF | TGTGCCAGCGCCTGGGGCGAGACCCAGTACTTC
TRBJ2-2 | - | - | TRBV28 | CASRRSEAGGELFF | TGTGCCAGCAGGAGATCGGAGGCCGGGGGGGAGCTGTTTTTT
TRBJ2-2 | TRBD1 | - | TRBV25-1 | CASSDRGRTGELFF | TGTGCCAGCAGTGACAGGGGGCGGACCGGGGAGCTGTTTTTT
TRBJ2-7 | TRBD2 | - | TRBV7-9 | CASSPPGLAGGEQYF | TGTGCCAGCAGCCCCCCCGGTTTGGCGGGGGGAGAGCAGTACTTC
TRBJ2-2 | - | - | TRBV7-6 | CASSQLAQTSNTGELFF | TGTGCCAGCAGCCAACTAGCTCAGACTTCGAACACCGGGGAGCTGTTTTTT
TRBJ1-2 | - | few | TRBV19 | CASSIDTDRRSYGYTF | TGTGCCAGTAGTATAGACACTGACAGGAGATCCTATGGCTACACCTTC
TRBJ2-4 | - | - | TRBV6-5 | CARAQNIQYF | TGTGCCAGAGCCCAAAACATTCAGTACTTC
TRBJ2-7 | TRBD1 | - | TRBV11-3 | CASSNRTGPYEQYF | TGTGCCAGCAGCAACAGGACAGGGCCCTACGAGCAGTACTTC
TRBJ2-7 | TRBD1 | - | TRBV18 | CASSQQGQGRILSYEQYF | TGTGCCAGCTCACAACAAGGACAGGGCCGCATACTCTCCTACGAGCAGTACTTC
TRBJ1-2 | - | - | TRBV28 | CASSFPGSYTF | TGTGCCAGCAGTTTCCCCGGGAGCTACACCTTC
TRBJ2-7 | TRBD1 | - | TRBV4-1 | CASSQGRGQGTYEQYF | TGCGCCAGCAGCCAAGGGCGGGGACAGGGGACTTACGAGCAGTACTTC
TRBJ2-3 | TRBD2 | - | TRBV30 | CASSGRALDTQYF | TGTGCCTCTAGCGGGAGGGCCTTGGATACGCAGTATTTT
TRBJ2-1 | - | - | TRBV14 | CASSRLQGYNEQFF | TGTGCCAGCAGCCGGTTACAGGGCTACAATGAGCAGTTCTTC